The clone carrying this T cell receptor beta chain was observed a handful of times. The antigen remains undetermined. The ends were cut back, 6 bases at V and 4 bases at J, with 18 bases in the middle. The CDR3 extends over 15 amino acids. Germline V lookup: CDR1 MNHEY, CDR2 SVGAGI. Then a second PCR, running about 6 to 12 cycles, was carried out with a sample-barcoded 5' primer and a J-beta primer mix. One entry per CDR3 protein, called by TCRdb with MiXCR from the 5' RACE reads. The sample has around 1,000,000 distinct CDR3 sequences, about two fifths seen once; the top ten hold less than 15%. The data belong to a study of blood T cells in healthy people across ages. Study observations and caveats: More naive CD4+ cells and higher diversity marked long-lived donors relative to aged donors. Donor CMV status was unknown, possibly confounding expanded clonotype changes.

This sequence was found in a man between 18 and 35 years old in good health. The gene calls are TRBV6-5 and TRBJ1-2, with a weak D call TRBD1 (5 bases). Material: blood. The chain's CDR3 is CASRNLIQGFYGYTF. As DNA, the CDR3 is TGTGCCAGCAGGAATCTGATTCAGGGATTCTATGGCTACACCTTC.